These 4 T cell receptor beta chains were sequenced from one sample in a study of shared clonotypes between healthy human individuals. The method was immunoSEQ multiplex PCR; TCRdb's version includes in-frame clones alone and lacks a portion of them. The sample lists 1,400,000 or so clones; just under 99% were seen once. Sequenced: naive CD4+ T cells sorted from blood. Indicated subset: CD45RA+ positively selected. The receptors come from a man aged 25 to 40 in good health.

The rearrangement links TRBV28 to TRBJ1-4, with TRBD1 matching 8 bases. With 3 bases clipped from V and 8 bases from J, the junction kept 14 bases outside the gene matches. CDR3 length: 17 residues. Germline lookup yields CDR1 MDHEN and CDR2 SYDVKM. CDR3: CASSFHRQGMGAEKLFF. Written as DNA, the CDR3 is TGTGCCAGCAGTTTCCACAGACAGGGGATGGGCGCGGAAAAACTGTTTTTT.

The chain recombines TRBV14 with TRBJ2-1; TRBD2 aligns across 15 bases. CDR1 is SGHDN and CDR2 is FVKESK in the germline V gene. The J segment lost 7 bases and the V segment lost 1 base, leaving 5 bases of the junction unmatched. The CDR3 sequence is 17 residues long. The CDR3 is CASSQGWTSGRDNEQFF. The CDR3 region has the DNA TGTGCCAGCAGCCAAGGGTGGACTAGCGGGAGGGATAATGAGCAGTTCTTC. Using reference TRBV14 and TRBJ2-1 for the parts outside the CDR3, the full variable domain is EAGVTQFPSHSVIEKGQTVTLRCDPISGHDNLYWYRRVMGKEIKFLLHFVKESKQDESGMPNNRFLAERTGGTYSTLKVQPAELEDSGVYFCASSQGWTSGRDNEQFFGPGTRLTVL.

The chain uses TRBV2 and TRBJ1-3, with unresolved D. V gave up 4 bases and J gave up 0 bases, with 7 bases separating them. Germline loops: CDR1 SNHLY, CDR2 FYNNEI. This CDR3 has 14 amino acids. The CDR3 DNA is TGTGCCAGCAGTGCAGGTCCCTCTGGAAACACCATATATTTT. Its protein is CASSAGPSGNTIYF.

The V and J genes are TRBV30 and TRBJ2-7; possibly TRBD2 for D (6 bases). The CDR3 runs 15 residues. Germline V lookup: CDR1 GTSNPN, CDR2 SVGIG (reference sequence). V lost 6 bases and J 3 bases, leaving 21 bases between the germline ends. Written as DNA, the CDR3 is TGTGCCTGCAAACGGACGGGAGTTCACCACTACGAGCAGTACTTC. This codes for CACKRTGVHHYEQYF.